Each of the 9 T cell receptor beta chains below was sequenced from the same sample in a study of T cells in women clearing cervical HPV infection. Clones were sequenced by immunoSEQ multiplex PCR, and TCRdb holds only the in-frame ones, with some missing. The sample is made up of around 19,000 clones, and the top ten hold around 17% of it. The sample was blood buffy coat. Every receptor here comes from a woman between 18 and 75 years old with a cervical HPV16 infection that either progressed to CIN3+ or cleared (not recorded which).

Regarding this clone: The read terminates 3 residues before the CDR3 end, so the remaining end is supplied by the germline J gene. The rearrangement uses TRBV6-2 or TRBV6-3 and TRBJ1-2; D perhaps matches TRBD1 (6 bases). CDR3 length equals 15 residues. Germline CDR1 is MNHEY and CDR2 is SVGEGT. V was pared by 7 bases and J by 2 bases, with 17 bases between. CDR3 DNA (partial): TGTGCCAGCACCGAACGGGTGACAGGAAACTATGGC. It is translated as CASTERVTGNYG. The whole CDR3 is CASTERVTGNYGYTF.

Details on this clone: Coverage ceases 3 residues before the CDR3 finishes, and the germline J gene fills in the end. The chain recombines TRBV5-4 with TRBJ1-4; TRBD1 agrees at 10 bases. This CDR3 has 14 amino acids. CDR1 SGHNT and CDR2 YYREEE come from the germline V gene (reference sequence). V shed 4 bases, J shed 8 bases, and the junction held 5 bases outside the gene matches. The sequenced CDR3 bases are TGTGCCAGCAGCCCCGGGACAGGGGAGGAAAAA. Translated, it gives CASSPGTGEEK. The entire CDR3 sequence reads CASSPGTGEEKLFF.

Concerning this clone itself: The read gets to within 3 residues of the CDR3 end, and the germline J gene fills in the rest. J is TRBJ1-2 and V is TRBV7-8; D uncertain. The ends were cut back, 0 bases at V and 4 bases at J, with 9 bases in the middle. Looked up from germline, CDR1 is SGHVS and CDR2 is FQNEAQ. The CDR3 consists of 14 residues. The CDR3 reads CASSLALASYGYTF. CDR3 DNA (partial): TGTGCCAGCAGCTTAGCTCTGGCCTCCTATGGC.

The covered CDR3 bases are TGTGCCAGTAGTATAGGACCAGGAAGCGGT. This encodes CASSIGPGSG. The CDR3 in full is CASSIGPGSGQYF. The chain links TRBV19 to TRBJ2-4; tentatively, D is TRBD2 (5 bases). Read sequence stops 3 residues before the CDR3 end, and the germline J gene provides the missing end. Germline assignment: CDR1 LNHDA and CDR2 SQIVND (reference sequence). This CDR3 contains 13 residues.

In the case of this clone: Read sequence stops 3 residues before the CDR3 end, and the germline J gene provides the missing end. The chain recombines TRBV19 with TRBJ2-5, with 9 nucleotides matching TRBD1. Germline-derived CDR1 and CDR2 are LNHDA and SQIVND (reference sequence). The junction had 8 bases not matched to a gene; V was cut back by 4 bases and J by 5 bases. This CDR3 contains 15 residues. The CDR3 protein is CASSTYRGQLETQYF. The sequenced part of the CDR3 DNA is TGTGCCAGTAGTACCTACAGGGGGCAATTGGAGACC. The whole variable domain, remainder taken from reference TRBV19 and TRBJ2-5, is DGGITQSPKYLFRKEGQNVTLSCEQNLNHDAMYWYRQDPGQGLRLIYYSQIVNDFQKGDIAEGYSVSREKKESFPLTVTSAQKNPTAFYLCASSTYRGQLETQYFGPGTRLLVL.

CDR3 sequence reads: CASREKGRTDTQYF. CDR3 bases read: TGTGCCAGCAGGGAGAAGGGGAGGACAGATACG. This chain joins TRBV12-3 or TRBV12-4 and TRBJ2-3; D possibly corresponds to TRBD2 (6 bases). The read ends 3 residues before the CDR3 terminus; that terminus is restored from the germline J gene. The CDR3 sequence is 14 residues long. Trimming shortened V by 6 bases and J by 3 bases, and 13 bases separated the two germline ends.

On this clone: Read sequence stops 3 residues before the CDR3 end, and the germline J gene provides the missing end. The chain recombines TRBV10-3 with TRBJ1-5, with 8 bases lining up with TRBD1. CDR1 is ENHRY, CDR2 SYGVKD, per germline. The CDR3 runs to 17 residues. The V and J ends lost 4 bases and 2 bases, in that order; junction bases with no gene match: 10. The CDR3 loop reads CAISADRGSSGNQPQHF. CDR3 DNA, as far as it was read: TGTGCCATCAGTGCTGACAGGGGCTCGTCGGGCAATCAGCCC.

A word on this clone: The read comes to an end 3 residues before the CDR3 does, leaving the germline J gene to fill in the end. The gene calls are TRBV5-1 and TRBJ2-2, with 11 positions matching TRBD2. The CDR3 spans 15 residues. Germline V gives CDR1 SGHRS, CDR2 YFSETQ. V shed 4 bases, J shed 5 bases, and the junction held 4 bases outside the gene matches. CDR3 DNA, as far as it was read: TGCGCCAGCAGCACCCCTAGCGGGGGGACCGGGGAG. Translation: CASSTPSGGTGE. The complete CDR3 reads CASSTPSGGTGELFF.

On this clone itself: The CDR3 end lies 3 residues beyond the end of the read and is filled in from the germline J gene. The chain uses TRBV5-1 and TRBJ2-3, with D perhaps matching TRBD1 (5 bases). The CDR3 spans 15 residues. Germline lookup yields CDR1 SGHRS and CDR2 YFSETQ. V gave up 4 bases and J gave up 5 bases, with 17 bases separating them. The CDR3: CASSLPSREIDTQYF. The DNA read from the CDR3 is TGCGCCAGCAGCCTCCCGAGCAGGGAAATAGATACG.